The rows below give T cell receptor beta chains drawn from one sample of a study of T cells in Graves' hyperthyroidism and ophthalmopathy. TCRdb reprocessed the multiplex PCR reads with MiXCR, giving one entry per CDR3 protein. This table holds more than 350,000 distinct CDR3 sequences, roughly 15% found once. Sample: blood. The receptors here all came from a woman in her sixties or seventies with Graves' ophthalmopathy. The CDR3 runs from the conserved cysteine through the conserved F or W. The D gene is left open where the match is weak. Clone size is shown for a subset of rows, as once, few, many or a class of expanded clone.

TRBV6-2/TRBV6-3	TRBJ2-7	many	.	16	TGTGCCAGCAGTTACCTCGAGGGGGGCTTAGGAAACGAGCAGTACTTC	CASSYLEGGLGNEQYF
TRBV2	TRBJ2-1	many	.	13	TGTGCCAGCAGGGCGGGACAGCACAATGAGCAGTTCTTC	CASRAGQHNEQFF
TRBV30	TRBJ1-4	.	.	12	TGTGCCTGGAGTGCAGTGAGCGGAAAACTGTTTTTT	CAWSAVSGKLFF
TRBV28	TRBJ2-6	.	.	21	TGTGCCACCACTCAAACCTTCGACAGTTCACTTATGAGCTCTGGGGTCAACGTCCTGACTTTC	CATTQTFDSSLMSSGVNVLTF
TRBV30	TRBJ2-7	many	TRBD2	17	TGTGCCTGGAGTCCTCCCTCCCTAGCGGTAGCTTCCTACGAGCAGTACTTC	CAWSPPSLAVASYEQYF
TRBV29-1	TRBJ2-6	few	.	15	TGCAGCGTTGAGGGGGTGAGCTCTGGGGCCAACGTCCTGACTTTC	CSVEGVSSGANVLTF
TRBV6-6	TRBJ1-4	many	TRBD1	17	TGTGCCAGCAGTTACATCAAAGCAGGGACAGGGTTGGGAAAACTGTTTTTT	CASSYIKAGTGLGKLFF
TRBV5-1	TRBJ2-5	.	.	14	TGCGCCAGCAGCTCCCCAGGGTCGGTGGAGACCCAGTACTTC	CASSSPGSVETQYF
TRBV20-1	TRBJ2-3	many	.	13	TGCAGTGCTAGGGGGACGCTGTTGGATACGCAGTATTTT	CSARGTLLDTQYF
TRBV24-1	TRBJ2-7	many	TRBD2	14	TGTGCCACCAGTCAGACGGGAGGGAGTTACGAGCAGTACTTC	CATSQTGGSYEQYF
TRBV27	TRBJ2-1	many	TRBD2	17	TGTGCCAGCAGCTCCCGACTAGCGGGAGGCTCCTACAATGAGCAGTTCTTC	CASSSRLAGGSYNEQFF
TRBV10-3	TRBJ2-5	many	.	12	TGTGCCATCGCCAGGGGACAAGAGACCCAGTACTTC	CAIARGQETQYF
TRBV5-1	TRBJ2-1	many	.	15	TGCGCCAGCAGCTTTCACATCGGGACACCCAATGAGCAGTTCTTC	CASSFHIGTPNEQFF
TRBV5-5	TRBJ2-3	many	.	15	TGTGCCAGCAGCAGCCCGGGGGATTTGTTGGATACGCAGTATTTT	CASSSPGDLLDTQYF
TRBV12-3/TRBV12-4	TRBJ2-5	many	.	14	TGTGCCAGCAGTTTTATCAGCCCAGTGGAGACCCAGTACTTC	CASSFISPVETQYF
TRBV11-3	TRBJ2-7	many	TRBD2	16	TGTGCCAGCAGCTTAGGACTAGCGGGAGGTTATTACGAGCAGTACTTC	CASSLGLAGGYYEQYF
TRBV12-3/TRBV12-4	TRBJ1-1	many	.	14	TGTGCCAGCAGTTTCTTTTCGGGGGGAACTGAAGCTTTCTTT	CASSFFSGGTEAFF
TRBV5-1	TRBJ1-2	many	.	13	TGCGCCAGCAGCTTTCCAGACAGCTATGGCTACACCTTC	CASSFPDSYGYTF
TRBV20-1	TRBJ2-5	many	.	13	TGCAGTGCAAGGGGGACATGGGATGAAACCCAGTACTTC	CSARGTWDETQYF
TRBV5-1	TRBJ1-4	many	.	16	TGCGCCAGCAGCCTCGGTCAGATTGCAACTAATGAAAAACTGTTTTTT	CASSLGQIATNEKLFF
TRBV19	TRBJ2-3	.	TRBD2	16	TGTGCCAGTAGTGAACTAGCGGGAGTAACAACAGATACGCAGTATTTT	CASSELAGVTTDTQYF
TRBV3-1	TRBJ2-7	many	.	14	TGTGCCAGCAGCCCCGGGGTTCTACCCTACGAGCAGTACTTC	CASSPGVLPYEQYF
TRBV6-6	TRBJ2-5	many	.	16	TGTGCCAGCAGTTACTCGCGGGACTCGAGGACGGAGACCCAGTACTTC	CASSYSRDSRTETQYF
TRBV6-1	TRBJ2-1	.	.	18	TGTGCCAGCAGTGAAGATGAGGGGACTCCCCTAACTCACAATGAGCAGTCCTTC	CASSEDEGTPLTHNEQSF
TRBV18	TRBJ2-7	many	.	14	TGTGCCAGCGTAGACAGAAACACTCCCTACGAGCAGTACTTC	CASVDRNTPYEQYF
TRBV28	TRBJ1-2	many	.	18	TGTGCCAGCATTCTTTCGGGTCGACAGAGTTCTAATAACTATGGCTACACCTTC	CASILSGRQSSNNYGYTF
TRBV11-2	TRBJ2-1	.	TRBD2	17	TGTGCCAGCAGCTCGAGACTAGCGGGAGAATCCTACAATGAGCAGTTCTTC	CASSSRLAGESYNEQFF
TRBV30	TRBJ1-1	many	.	11	TGTGCCTGGAGTGACCGACAGGAAGCTTTCTTT	CAWSDRQEAFF
TRBV5-6	TRBJ2-2	few	.	15	TGTGCCAGCAGCTATCGGGGGCGATTAACCGGGGAGCTGTTTTTT	CASSYRGRLTGELFF
TRBV12-3/TRBV12-4	TRBJ2-7	few	TRBD1	16	TGTGCCAGCAGTTTGAGGGACAGGGTTTACTCCTACGAGCAGTACTTC	CASSLRDRVYSYEQYF
TRBV13	TRBJ2-7	many	.	15	TGTGCCAGCAGCCTTGGTGGGGAAAGCTCCTACGAGCAGTACTTC	CASSLGGESSYEQYF
TRBV27	TRBJ2-1	few	.	15	TGTGCCAGCACCAGCGGTTTAAGCTCCTACAATGAGCAGTTCTTC	CASTSGLSSYNEQFF
TRBV5-1	TRBJ1-6	few	TRBD1	19	TGCGCCAGCAGCCGGAGCAATACACCGGACAGGGAGTATAATTCACCCCTCCACTTT	CASSRSNTPDREYNSPLHF
TRBV12-3/TRBV12-4	TRBJ2-3	few	TRBD2	15	TGTGCCAGCAGGACCGGGACTAGCGGGACACATACGCAGTATTTT	CASRTGTSGTHTQYF
TRBV6-1	TRBJ2-3	few	TRBD2	17	TGTGCCAGCAGTCCGGCGACTAGCGGGAGGGGACGAAATACGCAGTATTTT	CASSPATSGRGRNTQYF
TRBV4-2	TRBJ2-7	.	TRBD2	20	TGTGCCAGCAGCCAAGATCGTTGGACTAGCGGGGCCGAAGTTCCCTACGAGCAGTACTTC	CASSQDRWTSGAEVPYEQYF
TRBV20-1	TRBJ2-1	many	.	12	TGCAGTGCTCCGGCCTCCTACAATGAGCAGTTCTTC	CSAPASYNEQFF
TRBV18	TRBJ2-1	many	.	13	TGTGCCAGCTCACCAGGACTGGGGGAGGAGCAGTTCTTC	CASSPGLGEEQFF
TRBV20-1	TRBJ2-7	many	.	11	TGCAGTGCCACCGGGATCGGGAAGCAGTACTTC	CSATGIGKQYF
TRBV3-1	TRBJ2-7	many	.	12	TGTGCCAGCAGCCATAACAGCTACGAGCAGTACTTC	CASSHNSYEQYF
TRBV12-3/TRBV12-4	TRBJ2-1	few	TRBD2	17	TGTGCCAGCAGTTTAGCGATGTCTAGCGGGATGAGCAATGAGCAGTTCTTC	CASSLAMSSGMSNEQFF
TRBV6-1	TRBJ2-7	few	.	13	TGTGCCAGCGGGGTACTAGATCGCTACGAGCAGTACTTC	CASGVLDRYEQYF
TRBV5-1	TRBJ2-3	many	TRBD2	18	TGCGCCAGCAGCTTGAATCCTAGCGGGAGGGCCGGCACAGATACGCAGTATTTT	CASSLNPSGRAGTDTQYF